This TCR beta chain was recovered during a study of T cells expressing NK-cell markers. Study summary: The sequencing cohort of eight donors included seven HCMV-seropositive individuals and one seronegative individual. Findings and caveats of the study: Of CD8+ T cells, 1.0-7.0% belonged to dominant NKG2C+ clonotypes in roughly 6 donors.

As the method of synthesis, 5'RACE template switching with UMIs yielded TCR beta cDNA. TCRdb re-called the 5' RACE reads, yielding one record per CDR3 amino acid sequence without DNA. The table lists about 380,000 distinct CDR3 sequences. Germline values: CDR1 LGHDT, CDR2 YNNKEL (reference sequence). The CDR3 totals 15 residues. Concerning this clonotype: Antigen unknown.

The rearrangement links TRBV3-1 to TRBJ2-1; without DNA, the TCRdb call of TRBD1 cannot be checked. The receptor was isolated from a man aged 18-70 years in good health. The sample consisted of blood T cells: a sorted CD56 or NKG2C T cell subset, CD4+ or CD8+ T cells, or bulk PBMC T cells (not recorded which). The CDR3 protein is CASSPRGGEYNEQFF.